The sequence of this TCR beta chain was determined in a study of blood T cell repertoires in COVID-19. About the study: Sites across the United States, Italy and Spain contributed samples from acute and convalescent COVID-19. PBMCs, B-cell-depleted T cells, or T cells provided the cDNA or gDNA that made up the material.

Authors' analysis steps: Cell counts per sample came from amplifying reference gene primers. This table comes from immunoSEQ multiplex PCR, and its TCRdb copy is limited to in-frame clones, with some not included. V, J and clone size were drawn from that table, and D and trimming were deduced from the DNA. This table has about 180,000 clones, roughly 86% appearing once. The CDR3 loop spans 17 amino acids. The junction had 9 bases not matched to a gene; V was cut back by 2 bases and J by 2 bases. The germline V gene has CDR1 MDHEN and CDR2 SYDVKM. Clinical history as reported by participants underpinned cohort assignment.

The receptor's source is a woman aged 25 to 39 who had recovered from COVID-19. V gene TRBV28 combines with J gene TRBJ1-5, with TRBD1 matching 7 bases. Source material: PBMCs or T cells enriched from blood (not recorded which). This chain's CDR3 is CASSLRDREKGNQPQHF. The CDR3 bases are TGTGCCAGCAGTTTACGAGACAGGGAAAAGGGCAATCAGCCCCAGCATTTT. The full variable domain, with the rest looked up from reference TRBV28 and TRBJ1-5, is DVKVTQSSRYLVKRTGEKVFLECVQDMDHENMFWYRQDPGLGLRLIYFSYDVKMKEKGDIPEGYSVSREKKERFSLILESASTNQTSMYLCASSLRDREKGNQPQHFGDGTRLSIL.